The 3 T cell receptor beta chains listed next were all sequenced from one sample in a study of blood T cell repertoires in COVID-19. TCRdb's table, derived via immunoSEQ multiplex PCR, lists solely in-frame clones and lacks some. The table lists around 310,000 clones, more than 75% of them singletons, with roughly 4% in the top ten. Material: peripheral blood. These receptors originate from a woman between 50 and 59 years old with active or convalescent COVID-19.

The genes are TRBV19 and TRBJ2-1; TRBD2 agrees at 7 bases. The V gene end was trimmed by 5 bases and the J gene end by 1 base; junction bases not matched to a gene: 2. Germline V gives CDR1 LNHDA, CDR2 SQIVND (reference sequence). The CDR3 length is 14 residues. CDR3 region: CASSLRGSYNEQFF. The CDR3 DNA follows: TGTGCCAGTAGTTTGCGGGGGTCCTACAATGAGCAGTTCTTC.

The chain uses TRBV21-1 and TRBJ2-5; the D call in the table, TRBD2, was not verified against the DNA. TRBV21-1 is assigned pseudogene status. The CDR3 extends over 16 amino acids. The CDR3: CASSKPPTGGWETQYF. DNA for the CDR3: TGTGCCAGCAGCAAGCCCCCTACGGGGGGCTGGGAGACCCAGTACTTC.

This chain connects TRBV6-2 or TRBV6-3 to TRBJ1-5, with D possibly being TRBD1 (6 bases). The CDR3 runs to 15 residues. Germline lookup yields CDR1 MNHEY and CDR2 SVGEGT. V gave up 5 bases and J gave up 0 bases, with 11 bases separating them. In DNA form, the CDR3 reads TGTGCCAGCAGTCAAGGGGGAAATAGCAATCAGCCCCAGCATTTT. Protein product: CASSQGGNSNQPQHF.